The T cell receptor beta chain under discussion was sequenced for a study of blood T cell repertoires in COVID-19. The Seattle patients, enrolled during active infection, were followed longitudinally. Per the original methods: For nucleated cells, counts were estimated from reference gene primer amplification. Clones were sequenced by immunoSEQ multiplex PCR, and TCRdb holds only the in-frame ones, with some missing. That table gives V, J and clone size, and the DNA gave D and trimming. This sample has roughly 77,000 clones; 76% occur once, and the top ten carry approximately 15%. Germline CDR1 and CDR2: SNHLY and FYNNEI. This CDR3 comprises 14 residues. The V gene lost 9 bases and the J gene lost 3 bases, with 12 bases spanning the gap.

The V gene is TRBV2, the J gene TRBJ1-6; weak D call: TRBD1 (5 bases). This TCR came from a man in his sixties with COVID-19, enrolled during active disease. The sequencing sample was made of peripheral blood. The CDR3 DNA sequence: TGTGCCAGACAGGCTCTGGGCTATAATTCACCCCTCCACTTT. The encoded protein is CARQALGYNSPLHF. Supplemented by reference TRBV2 and TRBJ1-6, the full variable domain reads EPEVTQTPSHQVTQMGQEVILRCVPISNHLYFYWYRQILGQKVEFLVSFYNNEISEKSEIFDDQFSVERPDGSNFTLKIRSTKLEDSAMYFCARQALGYNSPLHFGNGTRLTVT.